The 2 T cell receptor beta chains given below trace back to one sample, sequenced in a study of monozygotic twins with inflammatory bowel disease. TCRdb reprocessed the 5' RACE reads and reports one entry per CDR3 protein, with no DNA. The sample table includes fewer than 450,000 distinct CDR3 sequences. Sequencing was performed on blood. The receptors come from a human donor with ulcerative colitis or Crohn's disease, or a healthy co-twin of an affected twin (not recorded which).

This chain uses TRBV29-1 with TRBJ2-1; checking the TCRdb D call of TRBD2 is not possible without DNA. CDR3 length: 15 amino acids. Germline CDR1 SQVTM, CDR2 ANQGSEA. CDR3 amino acids: CSVLAGVRSYNEQFF.

J is TRBJ2-7 and V is TRBV20-1; TCRdb gives TRBD1 as the D gene, but with no DNA this cannot be confirmed. In germline, CDR1 is DFQATT, CDR2 SNEGSKA (reference sequence). This CDR3 is 13 amino acids long. The CDR3 sequence is CSARRTELYEQYF.